Presented here are 21 T cell receptor beta chains from one specimen sequenced in a study of cytomegalovirus exposure and HLA in healthy donors. The PCR made use of 60 Vbeta and 13 Jbeta primers. The protocol was immunoSEQ multiplex PCR, while the TCRdb copy is restricted to in-frame clones and leaves out a portion. Its listing shows around 78,000 clones. Source material: PBMCs. The receptors come from a man in his late teens or twenties in good health and CMV-seropositive.

The chain carries TRBV10-3 and TRBJ2-6, with D perhaps TRBD2 (6 bases). Trimming pared 2 bases from V and 4 bases from J, leaving 15 bases between. The CDR3 length is 17 residues. The germline V gene has CDR1 ENHRY and CDR2 SYGVKD. In nucleotides, the CDR3 is TGTGCCATCAGTGAGAGTGGAGGGCCGCGGGGGGCCAACGTCCTGACTTTC. Translating gives CAISESGGPRGANVLTF.

The chain links TRBV7-2 to TRBJ2-5; perhaps TRBD2 as D (6 bases). Germline lookup yields CDR1 SGHTA and CDR2 FQGNSA. The CDR3 contains 14 residues. Trimming left V 1 base short and J 2 bases short, with 8 bases between. CDR3 nucleotide sequence: TGTGCCAGCAGCTTAGTACGGGGGCAAGAGACCCAGTACTTC. Protein: CASSLVRGQETQYF.

The chain carries TRBV5-1 and TRBJ2-7; tentatively, D is TRBD2 (7 bases). This CDR3 region has 14 residues. Trimming stripped 4 bases from V and 5 bases from J, with 16 bases between. The germline V gene encodes CDR1 SGHRS and CDR2 YFSETQ. DNA for the CDR3: TGCGCCAGCAGCCCCTGGGGGGGCAGGGACGAGCAGTACTTC. Encoded protein: CASSPWGGRDEQYF.

V and J are TRBV4-2 and TRBJ2-1; TRBD2 is a possible D gene (6 bases). There are 15 residues in the CDR3. CDR1 LGHNA and CDR2 YNFKEQ come from the germline V gene. V was clipped by 3 bases and J by 2 bases, with 11 bases between them. The CDR3 is CASSQPREPYNEQFF. In DNA, the CDR3 is TGTGCCAGCAGCCAGCCGCGGGAACCCTACAATGAGCAGTTCTTC.

The chain uses TRBV4-1 and TRBJ1-5; 7 bases line up with TRBD1. This CDR3 comprises 15 residues. Germline-derived CDR1 and CDR2 are MGHRA and YSYEKL. The junction had 5 bases not matched to a gene; V was cut back by 4 bases and J by 2 bases. Here the CDR3 DNA reads TGCGCCAGCAGCCCCAAAGGACAGGGCAATCAGCCCCAGCATTTT. Encoded protein: CASSPKGQGNQPQHF.

The CDR3 spells CASTTGGNSPLHF. CDR3 bases: TGTGCCAGCACCACAGGGGGAAATTCACCCCTCCACTTT. The J gene is TRBJ1-6, the V gene TRBV6-5, with 8 nucleotides matching TRBD1. CDR1 and CDR2 from the germline V gene are MNHEY and SVGAGI. Losses at the gene ends were 7 bases for V and 7 bases for J; bases not matched to a gene: 3. This CDR3 comprises 13 residues.

This chain connects TRBV9 to TRBJ2-2, with D possibly being TRBD2 (5 bases). Germline-derived CDR1 and CDR2 are SGDLS and YYNGEE. V shed 0 bases and J shed 5 bases, with 11 bases lying between them. The length of the CDR3 is 15 residues. As DNA, the CDR3 is TGTGCCAGCAGCGTAGTCGAGCGGAGGACCGGGGAGCTGTTTTTT. Translation gives CASSVVERRTGELFF.

The V and J genes are TRBV27 and TRBJ2-7; possibly TRBD2 for D (5 bases). Germline values: CDR1 MNHEY, CDR2 SMNVEV (reference sequence). This CDR3 contains 14 residues. Trimming pared 6 bases from V and 2 bases from J, leaving 14 bases between. CDR3 DNA sequence: TGTGCCAGCAGGTCCCGTGGGGAGACCTACGAGCAGTACTTC. The encoded protein is CASRSRGETYEQYF.

The chain uses TRBV29-1 and TRBJ1-2; TRBD1 aligns across 8 bases. V lost 7 bases to trimming and J lost 4 bases; unmatched junction nucleotides: 5. Per the germline V gene, CDR1 is SQVTM and CDR2 is ANQGSEA. This CDR3 has 12 amino acids. The CDR3 coding sequence is TGCAGCGGGGGGACAGGATTCTATGGCTACACCTTC. Translation: CSGGTGFYGYTF.

V usage is TRBV28 and J usage is TRBJ1-6; TRBD1 is a possible D gene (5 bases). Trimming stripped 5 bases from V and 8 bases from J, with 19 bases between. The CDR3 covers 16 residues. Germline CDR1 is MDHEN and CDR2 is SYDVKM. The chain's CDR3 is CASSLPPWQGDSPLHF. The DNA of the CDR3 is TGTGCCAGCAGTCTACCTCCTTGGCAGGGCGATTCACCCCTCCACTTT.

This chain uses TRBV28 with TRBJ2-7; 11 nucleotides match TRBD2. The V segment lost 6 bases and the J segment 4 bases; nucleotides outside the gene matches: 8. Germline V gene data show CDR1 as MDHEN and CDR2 as SYDVKM. The CDR3 covers 15 residues. The CDR3: CASSKTSGVNYEQYF. The CDR3 nucleotides are TGTGCCAGCAGCAAGACTAGCGGGGTCAATTACGAGCAGTACTTC.

The chain couples TRBV2 to TRBJ2-6; no definite D call. V was pared by 2 bases and J by 1 base, with 6 bases between. Germline V gene data show CDR1 as SNHLY and CDR2 as FYNNEI. CDR3 length: 15 amino acids. The chain's CDR3 is CASSELGSGANVLTF. The CDR3 DNA reads TGTGCCAGCAGTGAACTCGGGTCTGGGGCCAACGTCCTGACTTTC.

CDR3: CASNHGGGTGMNEQFF. The CDR3 region has the DNA TGCGCCAGCAACCACGGGGGGGGGACAGGGATGAATGAGCAGTTCTTC. This chain connects TRBV4-1 to TRBJ2-1; D is possibly TRBD1 (9 bases). Germline V gene sequence: CDR1 MGHRA, CDR2 YSYEKL. CDR3 size: 16 residues. The ends were cut back, 7 bases at V and 7 bases at J, with 23 bases in the middle.

The rearrangement links TRBV6-5 to TRBJ1-2; a possible D gene is TRBD1 (6 bases). V was clipped by 6 bases and J by 8 bases, with 19 bases between them. Germline CDR1 reads MNHEY; CDR2 reads SVGAGI. The CDR3 has 14 residues. CDR3: CASSNKQGFGGYTF. CDR3 nucleotide sequence: TGTGCCAGCAGCAACAAACAGGGATTTGGCGGCTACACCTTC.

V is TRBV28 and J is TRBJ2-7, with 8 bases identical to TRBD2. V shed 6 bases and J 4 bases; nucleotides not matched to a gene: 11. CDR3 length equals 15 residues. Germline CDR1 and CDR2: MDHEN and SYDVKM. DNA for the CDR3: TGTGCCAGCAGCGTGGGCGGGGGGCGAACTTACGAGCAGTACTTC. It yields the protein CASSVGGGRTYEQYF.

This chain links TRBV5-5 with TRBJ1-2; 7 bases align to TRBD1. CDR1 is SGHKS and CDR2 is YYEKEE in the germline V gene (reference sequence). CDR3 length: 13 residues. The V gene end was trimmed by 6 bases and the J gene end by 4 bases; junction bases not matched to a gene: 6. CDR3 sequence (DNA): TGTGCCAGCATCCCGACAGGGCTCTATGGCTACACCTTC. This translates into CASIPTGLYGYTF.

The chain employs TRBV6-5 and TRBJ1-2; 9 bases are shared with TRBD1. V lost 7 bases, J lost 6 bases, and 3 bases stayed unmatched. Germline assignment: CDR1 MNHEY and CDR2 SVGAGI. This CDR3 has 12 amino acids. The CDR3 sequence: CASTRDRDGYTF. CDR3 DNA sequence: TGTGCCAGCACCAGGGACAGGGATGGCTACACCTTC.

This chain joins TRBV6-1 and TRBJ2-5; weak D call: TRBD1 (6 bases). The CDR3 totals 13 residues. Trimming stripped 4 bases from V and 5 bases from J, with 11 bases between. CDR1 MNHNS and CDR2 SASEGT come from the germline V gene. The CDR3 spells CASSGGGRETQYF. As DNA, the CDR3 is TGTGCCAGCAGTGGAGGGGGAAGGGAGACCCAGTACTTC.

The chain links TRBV19 to TRBJ1-3; 7 bases agree with TRBD1. The germline V gene encodes CDR1 LNHDA and CDR2 SQIVND (reference sequence). CDR3 size: 16 residues. Losses at the gene ends were 4 bases for V and 0 bases for J; bases not matched to a gene: 6. For the CDR3, the DNA is TGTGCCAGTAGTACCCGACAGGGAAGCTCTGGAAACACCATATATTTT. This encodes CASSTRQGSSGNTIYF.

CDR3 DNA sequence: TGTGCCAGCAGCACCGGGACAGCGAACACTGAAGCTTTCTTT. This encodes CASSTGTANTEAFF. The V call is TRBV9, the J call TRBJ1-1, with TRBD1 matching 7 bases. This CDR3 has 14 residues. Looked up from germline, CDR1 is SGDLS and CDR2 is YYNGEE. Unmatched junction bases numbered 4, after V lost 4 bases and J lost 1 base.

V is TRBV5-1 and J is TRBJ2-1, with D possibly matching TRBD2 (6 bases). V shed 3 bases and J shed 5 bases, with 12 bases lying between them. The germline V gene has CDR1 SGHRS and CDR2 YFSETQ. The CDR3 sequence is 14 residues long. For the CDR3, the DNA is TGCGCCAGCAGCTCGGGGGAGAGCCACAATGAGCAGTTCTTC. Translation: CASSSGESHNEQFF.